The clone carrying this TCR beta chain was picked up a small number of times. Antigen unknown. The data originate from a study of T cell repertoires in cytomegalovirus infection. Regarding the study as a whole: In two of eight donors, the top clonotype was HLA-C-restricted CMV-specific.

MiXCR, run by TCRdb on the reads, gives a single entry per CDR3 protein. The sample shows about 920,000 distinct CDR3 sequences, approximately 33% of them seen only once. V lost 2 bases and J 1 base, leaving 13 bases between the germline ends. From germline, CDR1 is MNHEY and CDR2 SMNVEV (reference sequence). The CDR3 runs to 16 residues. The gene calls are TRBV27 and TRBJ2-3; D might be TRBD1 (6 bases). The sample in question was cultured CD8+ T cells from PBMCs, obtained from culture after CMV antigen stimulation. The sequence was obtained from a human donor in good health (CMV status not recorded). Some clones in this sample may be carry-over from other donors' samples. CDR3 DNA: TGTGCCAGCAGTTTACAGGGGTGGTCGGGCACAGATACGCAGTATTTT. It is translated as CASSLQGWSGTDTQYF.